Reported below is one T cell receptor beta chain. The CDR3 sequence is 15 residues long. Per germline, CDR1 MNHEY and CDR2 SVGAGI. V gave up 5 bases and J gave up 9 bases; unmatched junction bases: 13. The data belong to a study of blood T cell repertoires in COVID-19. Background on the study: Specimens from acute and convalescent COVID-19 originated in the United States, Italy and Spain. T cells, B-cell-depleted T cells, or PBMCs provided the cDNA or gDNA that served as material.

Per the original methods: From reference gene primer amplification, estimates of nucleated cell counts were derived. The table came from immunoSEQ multiplex PCR; TCRdb's copy has only in-frame clones and leaves some out. V, J and clone size were drawn from that table, and D and trimming were deduced from the DNA. The data contain approximately 260,000 clones, roughly 82% of them singletons. The chain combines TRBV6-5 with TRBJ2-1, with TRBD1 matching 7 bases. The receptor was isolated from a woman aged 80 or over with active or convalescent COVID-19. The sequenced material came from peripheral blood. The CDR3 sequence is CASSQPGQVRGEQFF. Written as DNA, the CDR3 is TGTGCCAGCAGTCAGCCCGGACAGGTGAGGGGTGAGCAGTTCTTC.